This entry lists 13 T cell receptor beta chains sequenced from one sample in a study of T-cell memory formation after mild COVID-19. Each CDR3 protein is one row after TCRdb ran MiXCR on the 5' RACE reads. There are about 250,000 distinct CDR3 sequences in the sample; 15% to 19% occur only once, and 2.1% lies in the top ten. The sample comprised PBMCs or a T cell subset sorted from them (not recorded which). The receptors here all came from an adult woman who had mild COVID-19 (a few samples of this study predate the infection). Cell type and time point are not known.

The chain carries TRBV9 and TRBJ2-7, with D perhaps matching TRBD1 (6 bases). This CDR3 contains 14 residues. Trimming cost V 1 base and J 7 bases, with 15 bases left between them. Germline V lookup: CDR1 SGDLS, CDR2 YYNGEE. CDR3 protein: CASSVNRVGEEQYF. The DNA for the CDR3 is TGTGCCAGCAGCGTAAACAGGGTGGGTGAAGAGCAGTACTTC.

This clonotype was seen many times. The rearrangement uses TRBV3-1 and TRBJ2-5; a possible D gene is TRBD1 (6 bases). Germline CDR1 LGHDT, CDR2 YNNKEL (reference sequence). V was pared by 4 bases and J by 2 bases, with 11 bases between. This CDR3 spans 14 amino acids. CDR3 bases: TGTGCCAGCAGCCTCGGGACAACACAAGAGACCCAGTACTTC. Protein: CASSLGTTQETQYF.

In its sample, this clonotype was seen a few times. The chain carries TRBV29-1 and TRBJ1-2; 10 bases match TRBD1. With V trimmed by 7 bases and J by 4 bases, 15 bases remained unmatched. The CDR3 sequence is 16 residues long. Germline V CDR1 and CDR2: SQVTM, ANQGSEA. As DNA, the CDR3 is TGCAGCGCTCCCCCCTCGACAGGGGGCAAAGTCTATGGCTACACCTTC. It is translated as CSAPPSTGGKVYGYTF. The variable domain in full, completed from reference TRBV29-1 and TRBJ1-2, reads SAVISQKPSRDICQRGTSLTIQCQVDSQVTMMFWYRQQPGQSLTLIATANQGSEATYESGFVIDKFPISRPNLTFSTLTVSNMSPEDSSIYLCSAPPSTGGKVYGYTFGSGTRLTVV.

The gene calls are TRBV7-9 and TRBJ2-2, with D tentatively TRBD1 or TRBD2 (5 bases each). In germline, CDR1 is SEHNR, CDR2 FQNEAQ (reference sequence). The CDR3 is 16 amino acids. V was pared by 5 bases and J by 2 bases, with 15 bases between. The CDR3 is CASSTGAQQNTGELFF. The CDR3 region has the DNA TGTGCCAGCAGCACCGGGGCTCAGCAAAACACCGGGGAGCTGTTTTTT.

The J gene is TRBJ1-5, the V gene TRBV5-6; D not resolved. The CDR3 is made up of 14 amino acids. The germline V and J ends were trimmed by 1 base and 7 bases, with 12 bases remaining between them. CDR1 is SGHDT, CDR2 YYEEEE, per germline. CDR3 sequence (DNA): TGTGCCAGCAGCTTGAGAACTTCAGAACAGCCCCAGCATTTT. Protein: CASSLRTSEQPQHF.

This clonotype was recorded at least ten times. The J gene is TRBJ2-2, the V gene TRBV7-2, with D maybe TRBD2 (7 bases). Trimming took off 11 bases at V and 7 bases at J, with 23 bases between the two ends. Germline-derived CDR1 and CDR2 are SGHTA and FQGNSA. The CDR3 has 15 residues. CDR3 bases: TGTGCCTCCCTCCCCGGCGGGGGCGTTATCGGGGAGCTGTTTTTT. Protein product: CASLPGGGVIGELFF.

V gene TRBV12-3 or TRBV12-4 combines with J gene TRBJ2-5, with a weak D call TRBD1 (5 bases). Trimming left V 3 bases short and J 7 bases short, with 18 bases between. This CDR3 contains 15 residues. The DNA of the CDR3 is TGTGCCAGCAGTTTCAGTACAGGCGTTATCGGGACCCAGTACTTC. This sequence encodes CASSFSTGVIGTQYF.

The chain links TRBV6-5 to TRBJ2-1; 7 positions match TRBD2. V gave up 4 bases and J gave up 4 bases; unmatched junction bases: 13. CDR3 length equals 17 residues. Germline V CDR1 and CDR2: MNHEY, SVGAGI. CDR3 coding DNA: TGTGCCAGCAGTTTAGGGCGGAAACTAGCGAGGTACAATGAGCAGTTCTTC. Residues: CASSLGRKLARYNEQFF.

The V and J genes are TRBV30 and TRBJ2-3, with TRBD1 as a possible D gene (6 bases). The CDR3 is 12 residues long. CDR1 GTSNPN and CDR2 SVGIG come from the germline V gene (reference sequence). V was pared by 2 bases and J by 6 bases, with 9 bases between. CDR3 in amino acids: CAWSRQGDTQYF. The CDR3 DNA is TGTGCCTGGAGTAGGCAGGGGGATACGCAGTATTTT.

This clonotype was seen at least ten times. The chain joins TRBV7-2 to TRBJ1-3; TRBD1 matches at 7 bases. Per the germline V gene, CDR1 is SGHTA and CDR2 is FQGNSA. The CDR3 sequence is 15 residues long. V trimming: 6 bases; J trimming: 0 bases; junction bases outside the gene matches: 5. Here the CDR3 reads CASSWTGNSGNTIYF. CDR3 nucleotides: TGTGCCAGCAGTTGGACAGGAAACTCTGGAAACACCATATATTTT.

This clonotype was seen only a few times. V gene TRBV20-1 combines with J gene TRBJ2-2; 9 positions agree with TRBD2. This CDR3 has 15 residues. V lost 6 bases to trimming and J lost 7 bases; unmatched junction nucleotides: 12. Germline V gene lookup returns CDR1 DFQATT and CDR2 SNEGSKA (reference sequence). This chain's CDR3 is CSASNSGRSGGELFF. The CDR3 DNA reads TGCAGTGCCTCCAATAGCGGGAGAAGTGGCGGGGAGCTGTTTTTT.

Only a few counts were recorded for this clonotype. The rearrangement joins TRBV2 to TRBJ2-7; no firm D call. V lost 6 bases and J 3 bases, leaving 12 bases between the germline ends. This CDR3 spans 13 amino acids. Germline loops: CDR1 SNHLY, CDR2 FYNNEI. The CDR3 nucleotides are TGTGCCAGCAGCGCGCAGAAGAACTACGAGCAGTACTTC. Translating it yields CASSAQKNYEQYF.

The sample holds a few counts of this clonotype. The genes are TRBV5-1 and TRBJ2-1; D remains unclear. The germline V and J ends were trimmed by 6 bases and 0 bases, with 10 bases remaining between them. The CDR3 runs to 14 residues. Germline V gene data show CDR1 as SGHRS and CDR2 as YFSETQ. The CDR3 DNA sequence: TGCGCCAGCAAAGGCGACAACTCCTACAATGAGCAGTTCTTC. It specifies CASKGDNSYNEQFF.